This entry features one T cell receptor (beta chain) sequence. What it binds is not known. Production of TCR cDNA was by 5'RACE template switching, which also added a universal primer site and UMIs. TCRdb passed the 5' RACE reads through MiXCR, listing each CDR3 protein once. Of under 550,000 distinct CDR3 sequences in the sample, roughly a fifth were seen once. The sample comes from a study of T cells after yellow fever vaccination. About the research overall: Fractions of low cell number were prepared using SMART-Seq v4 Ultra Low Input.

Findings of the study overall: Few clonotypes appeared in both CD4 and CD8 compartments. The secondary T-cell response peaked on day 5, not day 15, but was weaker.

Germline-derived CDR1 and CDR2 are LGHDT and YNNKEL (reference sequence). The CDR3 sequence is 17 residues long. Trimming at V came to 6 bases and at J to 7 bases, leaving 14 bases not matched to a gene. The V gene is TRBV3-1, the J gene TRBJ2-2, with 10 positions matching TRBD2. This specimen was PBMCs, taken approximately 22 days after the first yellow fever vaccination. The sequence came from a man aged 18-30 years who received the YFV17D yellow fever vaccine. This CDR3 is CASSPPGLAGAVGELFF. The CDR3 bases are TGTGCCAGCAGTCCCCCCGGGCTAGCGGGGGCCGTCGGGGAGCTGTTTTTT.